This T cell receptor (beta chain) was obtained from a study of OX40 agonist ivuxolimab in advanced cancers. The V gene end was trimmed by 3 bases and the J gene end by 5 bases; junction bases not matched to a gene: 10. The CDR3 totals 16 residues. Germline assignment: CDR1 LGHNA and CDR2 YNFKEQ. Sequencing used immunoSEQ multiplex PCR; TCRdb keeps in-frame clones, though not all of them. Here the sample spans about 45,000 clones, around 88% being singletons. This specimen consisted of CD4+ or CD8+ T cells sorted from blood, obtained in a trial of the OX40 agonist ivuxolimab. The rearrangement joins TRBV4-2 to TRBJ2-5; 9 bases agree with TRBD2. The origin of this receptor is an adult with an advanced solid tumor such as melanoma, head and neck, liver or kidney cancer. The CDR3 region has the DNA TGTGCCAGCAGCCACGCTAGCGGGGAACGACGGGAGACCCAGTACTTC. This translates into CASSHASGERRETQYF.